This T cell receptor (beta chain) derives from a study of blood T cell repertoires in COVID-19. At the level of the study: COVID-19 samples from acute and convalescent phases originated in the United States, Italy and Spain. The cDNA or gDNA used as material had been derived from T cells, B-cell-depleted T cells, or PBMCs.

In the source study's methods: Reference gene primer amplification gave nucleated cell count estimates. Measured with immunoSEQ multiplex PCR; TCRdb has only the in-frame clones, and not every one. The V and J calls and the clone size are those of that table, but D and trimming were determined from the DNA. Here the sample spans over 200,000 clones, more than 70% being singletons. Germline V gene data show CDR1 as LNHDA and CDR2 as SQIVND (reference sequence). Trimming took off 11 bases at V and 0 bases at J, with 20 bases between the two ends. The CDR3 totals 16 residues. J is TRBJ1-5 and V is TRBV19; maybe TRBD1 (6 bases). The origin of this receptor is a woman aged 55-69 years with acute or convalescent COVID-19. The sequencing input was peripheral blood. Here the CDR3 reads CASNQAGVFSNQPQHF. CDR3 nucleotide sequence: TGTGCCTCCAACCAGGCAGGGGTTTTTAGCAATCAGCCCCAGCATTTT.